These 27 T cell receptor beta chains originate from one sample sequenced in a study of T cell responses to AZD1222 COVID-19 vaccine. Assay: immunoSEQ multiplex PCR; the TCRdb copy retains only in-frame clones and omits some. The sample records under 130,000 clones, roughly 87% being singletons. The input for sequencing was peripheral blood, taken 28 days after the second AZD1222 dose. These receptors all come from an adult who received the AZD1222 COVID-19 vaccine.

This clone came up once. Sequence at one end of the junction differs from germline and may be a read error. V usage is TRBV4-3 and J usage is TRBJ2-2; no firm D call. Germline V gene sequence: CDR1 LGHNA, CDR2 YSLEER. CDR3 length: 14 residues. CDR3 sequence: CASSEEWVTGELFF. CDR3 nucleotide sequence: TGCGCCAGCAGCGAAGAGTGGGTAACCGGGGAGCTGTTTTTT.

The V and J genes are TRBV6-5 and TRBJ1-4, with 7 bases matching TRBD1. J lost 2 bases, V lost 6 bases, and 6 bases had no gene match. From germline, CDR1 is MNHEY and CDR2 SVGAGI. The CDR3 covers 15 residues. CDR3 in amino acids: CASRVRQGTNEKLFF. The CDR3 region has the DNA TGTGCCAGCAGAGTCAGACAGGGCACTAATGAAAAACTGTTTTTT.

This clone was observed a single time. CDR3 nucleotides: TGTGCCACCAGCAGACTCTACGTAGGGGACTATGGCTACACCTTC. Translating it yields CATSRLYVGDYGYTF. The chain uses TRBV15 and TRBJ1-2; the D gene is possibly TRBD1 (5 bases). Between the trimmed V and J ends, which lost 2 bases and 3 bases, there was a span of 13 bases. The CDR3 contains 15 residues. Germline V gene sequence: CDR1 LNHNV, CDR2 YYDKDF (reference sequence).

The chain uses TRBV5-1 and TRBJ1-1; D possibly corresponds to TRBD1 (5 bases). Trimming left V 4 bases short and J 3 bases short, with 13 bases between. Germline loops: CDR1 SGHRS, CDR2 YFSETQ. The CDR3 runs to 14 residues. DNA for the CDR3: TGCGCCAGCAGCGCCCAGGGAAAGGACACTGAAGCTTTCTTT. Translation gives CASSAQGKDTEAFF.

The V and J genes are TRBV7-3 and TRBJ1-2; the match to TRBD1 covers 7 bases. Germline CDR1 is SGHTA and CDR2 is FQGTGA. After removal of 0 bases from V and 6 bases from J, the junction contained 7 bases not matched to a gene. CDR3 size: 15 residues. For the CDR3, the DNA is TGTGCCAGCAGCTTAACGCCAGGGGGTCTGGATGGCTACACCTTC. Translation: CASSLTPGGLDGYTF.

The V call is TRBV4-1, the J call TRBJ1-5; 7 bases map to TRBD1. Losses at the gene ends were 1 base for V and 5 bases for J; bases not matched to a gene: 11. The CDR3 has 17 amino acids. The germline V gene has CDR1 MGHRA and CDR2 YSYEKL. The CDR3 bases are TGCGCCAGCAGCCAAGTTCCCCGGACAGGTTCGCATCAGCCCCAGCATTTT. It is translated as CASSQVPRTGSHQPQHF.

V and J are TRBV12-3 or TRBV12-4 and TRBJ1-2; the D gene is possibly TRBD1 (5 bases). Trimming took off 10 bases at V and 3 bases at J, with 12 bases between the two ends. The CDR3 runs to 12 residues. The CDR3 protein is CATSREYYGYTF. The CDR3 bases are TGTGCCACCTCCAGGGAGTACTATGGCTACACCTTC.

V is TRBV6-5 and J is TRBJ1-4; 10 nucleotides agree with TRBD1. CDR1 is MNHEY, CDR2 SVGAGI, per germline. The J segment lost 7 bases and the V segment lost 5 bases, leaving 7 bases of the junction unmatched. This CDR3 has 15 residues. The CDR3 DNA reads as TGTGCCAGCAGTACATCGACAGGGGGCAGTGAAAAACTGTTTTTT. Translating it yields CASSTSTGGSEKLFF.

V and J are TRBV3-1 (or the pseudogene TRBV3-2) and TRBJ1-5; tentatively, D is TRBD1 (5 bases). Looked up from germline, CDR1 is LGHDT and CDR2 is YNNKEL (reference sequence). The CDR3 is 16 amino acids. The V end was cut by 0 bases, the J end by 7 bases, with 16 bases between. CDR3 region: CASSQDRPGGRQPQHF. CDR3 bases: TGTGCCAGCAGCCAAGATAGACCGGGGGGGAGGCAGCCCCAGCATTTT.

The rearrangement uses TRBV10-1 and TRBJ2-4; the match to TRBD2 covers 11 bases. After removal of 2 bases from V and 4 bases from J, the junction contained 4 bases not matched to a gene. The CDR3 is 16 residues long. Germline V gene lookup returns CDR1 WNHNN and CDR2 SYGVQD (reference sequence). The CDR3 region has the DNA TGCGCCAGCAGTGAGGGACTAGCGGGCCCGAAAAACATTCAGTACTTC. It translates to CASSEGLAGPKNIQYF.

The chain employs TRBV11-2 and TRBJ2-7; D is undetermined. V was trimmed by 6 bases and J by 4 bases, leaving 16 bases between them. The CDR3 runs to 14 residues. Germline lookup yields CDR1 SGHAT and CDR2 FQNNGV. Written as DNA, the CDR3 is TGTGCCAGCAGACCACCTTGGCAGTCTTACGAGCAGTACTTC. Its translation is CASRPPWQSYEQYF.

J is TRBJ1-1 and V is TRBV5-1; 8 bases fit TRBD1. J gave up 6 bases and V 2 bases, and 3 bases lay outside the gene matches. The CDR3 consists of 13 residues. Germline V gene sequence: CDR1 SGHRS, CDR2 YFSETQ. CDR3 sequence (DNA): TGCGCCAGCAGCTTTAACAGGGGGGCTGAAGCTTTCTTT. Encoded protein: CASSFNRGAEAFF.

With regard to this clone: Other nucleotide sequences in the sample specify the same CDR3. The chain couples TRBV6-5 to TRBJ1-2, with 7 bases identical to TRBD1. The J segment lost 4 bases and the V segment lost 5 bases, leaving 4 bases of the junction unmatched. This CDR3 comprises 13 residues. The V gene's germline CDR1 is MNHEY and CDR2 SVGAGI. Written as DNA, the CDR3 is TGTGCCAGCAGTCGGGACAGCTTCTATGGCTACACCTTC. This translates into CASSRDSFYGYTF.

This sequence joins TRBV9 and TRBJ2-3; 10 bases fit TRBD1. Germline CDR1 SGDLS, CDR2 YYNGEE. V trimming: 3 bases; J trimming: 2 bases; junction bases outside the gene matches: 6. The CDR3 loop spans 16 amino acids. The CDR3 reads CASSALDRGFTDTQYF. CDR3 in DNA: TGTGCCAGCAGCGCCCTGGACAGGGGGTTCACAGATACGCAGTATTTT.

V and J are TRBV30 and TRBJ2-1, with 13 bases that match TRBD2. Per germline, CDR1 GTSNPN and CDR2 SVGIG (reference sequence). The trim removed 2 bases at V and 5 bases at J, leaving 3 bases unmatched. The CDR3 sequence is 15 residues long. As DNA, the CDR3 is TGTGCCTGGAGTTTGGGACTAGCGGGACACAATGAGCAGTTCTTC. Protein product: CAWSLGLAGHNEQFF.

This chain connects TRBV4-1 to TRBJ1-2; perhaps TRBD1 as D (5 bases). This CDR3 spans 15 amino acids. Germline assignment: CDR1 MGHRA and CDR2 YSYEKL. The germline V and J ends were trimmed by 6 bases and 0 bases, with 14 bases remaining between them. DNA of the CDR3: TGCGCCAGCAGTTTAAGGGACGGATCTAACTATGGCTACACCTTC. Residues: CASSLRDGSNYGYTF.

The chain is built from TRBV7-9 and TRBJ2-1, with D perhaps matching TRBD1 (5 bases). V lost 0 bases, J lost 0 bases, and 9 bases lay in between. Germline-derived CDR1 and CDR2 are SEHNR and FQNEAQ (reference sequence). This CDR3 comprises 16 residues. In nucleotides, the CDR3 is TGTGCCAGCAGCTTAGCTTCAGACAGCTCCTACAATGAGCAGTTCTTC. Translating it yields CASSLASDSSYNEQFF.

J is TRBJ2-1 and V is TRBV5-1, with 10 bases matching TRBD2. From germline, CDR1 is SGHRS and CDR2 YFSETQ. This CDR3 region has 14 residues. Losses at the gene ends were 6 bases for V and 8 bases for J; bases not matched to a gene: 8. CDR3 sequence (DNA): TGCGCCAGCACCGATTTAGCGGGAGGAGATGAGCAGTTCTTC. Protein sequence: CASTDLAGGDEQFF.

The chain joins TRBV6-5 to TRBJ2-2, with TRBD2 matching over 12 bases. V dropped 4 bases and J dropped 6; count of bases not matched to a gene: 6. Germline CDR1 is MNHEY and CDR2 is SVGAGI. The CDR3 extends over 16 amino acids. The CDR3 nucleotides read TGTGCCAGCAGTTCGACTAGCGGGAGAATTTCCGGGGAGCTGTTTTTT. This translates into CASSSTSGRISGELFF.

This clone was seen only once. V is TRBV3-1 (or the pseudogene TRBV3-2) and J is TRBJ1-2; D possibly corresponds to TRBD1 (5 bases). The V end lost 1 base, the J end lost 8 bases, and 11 bases lay between the germline ends. This CDR3 spans 13 amino acids. Germline-derived CDR1 and CDR2 are LGHDT and YNNKEL (reference sequence). The CDR3 protein is CASSQGGVEGYTF. The CDR3 region has the DNA TGTGCCAGCAGCCAAGGGGGGGTAGAGGGCTACACCTTC.

This chain connects TRBV4-3 to TRBJ2-1; 7 nucleotides agree with TRBD2. The junction had 6 bases not matched to a gene; V was cut back by 0 bases and J by 1 base. The CDR3 contains 17 residues. The V gene's germline CDR1 is LGHNA and CDR2 YSLEER. The CDR3 loop is CASSQEGGRASYNEQFF. CDR3 DNA sequence: TGCGCCAGCAGCCAAGAGGGGGGGAGGGCGTCCTACAATGAGCAGTTCTTC.

The chain employs TRBV30 and TRBJ2-7; 15 bases are a match to TRBD2. Looked up from germline, CDR1 is GTSNPN and CDR2 is SVGIG (reference sequence). The CDR3 covers 17 residues. The V segment lost 5 bases and the J segment 4 bases; nucleotides outside the gene matches: 12. CDR3 protein: CAWQPGLAGGGVYEQYF. The CDR3 bases are TGTGCCTGGCAGCCGGGACTAGCGGGAGGAGGGGTATACGAGCAGTACTTC.

The chain is built from TRBV11-2 and TRBJ1-1, with 8 bases that match TRBD1. V was pared by 5 bases and J by 7 bases, with 6 bases of the junction left unmatched. From germline, CDR1 is SGHAT and CDR2 FQNNGV. The CDR3 sequence is 13 residues long. This CDR3 is CASSLGQGLEAFF. CDR3 DNA: TGTGCCAGCAGCCTCGGACAGGGCCTTGAAGCTTTCTTT.

The chain couples TRBV2 to TRBJ2-1; 7 positions agree with TRBD2. The CDR3 spans 13 residues. Germline V gene sequence: CDR1 SNHLY, CDR2 FYNNEI. The chain's CDR3 is CTSGRLALNEQFF. The CDR3 DNA sequence: TGTACTTCCGGAAGACTAGCCTTGAATGAGCAGTTCTTC.

In nucleotides, the CDR3 is TGTGCCTGGGGGAGGGAGACCCAGTACTTC. Translation gives CAWGRETQYF. The J gene is TRBJ2-5, the V gene TRBV30; a possible D gene is TRBD2 (6 bases). V lost 5 bases and J 5 bases, leaving 6 bases between the germline ends. Germline CDR1 reads GTSNPN; CDR2 reads SVGIG (reference sequence). The CDR3 spans 10 residues.

This rearrangement joins TRBV29-1 to TRBJ2-7, with 7 bases fitting TRBD1. V dropped 4 bases and J dropped 6; count of bases not matched to a gene: 6. This CDR3 spans 12 amino acids. Germline loops: CDR1 SQVTM, CDR2 ANQGSEA. The CDR3 coding sequence is TGCAGCGTTGCCAAGGGGGCAAGCGAGCAGTACTTC. Translated: CSVAKGASEQYF.

The CDR3 here is CSVEDLREGTDTQYF. In DNA form, the CDR3 reads TGCAGCGTTGAAGATCTGCGGGAGGGAACAGATACGCAGTATTTT. The rearrangement joins TRBV29-1 to TRBJ2-3; 9 bases match TRBD2. V gave up 0 bases and J gave up 3 bases; unmatched junction bases: 4. This CDR3 region has 15 residues. From germline, CDR1 is SQVTM and CDR2 ANQGSEA.